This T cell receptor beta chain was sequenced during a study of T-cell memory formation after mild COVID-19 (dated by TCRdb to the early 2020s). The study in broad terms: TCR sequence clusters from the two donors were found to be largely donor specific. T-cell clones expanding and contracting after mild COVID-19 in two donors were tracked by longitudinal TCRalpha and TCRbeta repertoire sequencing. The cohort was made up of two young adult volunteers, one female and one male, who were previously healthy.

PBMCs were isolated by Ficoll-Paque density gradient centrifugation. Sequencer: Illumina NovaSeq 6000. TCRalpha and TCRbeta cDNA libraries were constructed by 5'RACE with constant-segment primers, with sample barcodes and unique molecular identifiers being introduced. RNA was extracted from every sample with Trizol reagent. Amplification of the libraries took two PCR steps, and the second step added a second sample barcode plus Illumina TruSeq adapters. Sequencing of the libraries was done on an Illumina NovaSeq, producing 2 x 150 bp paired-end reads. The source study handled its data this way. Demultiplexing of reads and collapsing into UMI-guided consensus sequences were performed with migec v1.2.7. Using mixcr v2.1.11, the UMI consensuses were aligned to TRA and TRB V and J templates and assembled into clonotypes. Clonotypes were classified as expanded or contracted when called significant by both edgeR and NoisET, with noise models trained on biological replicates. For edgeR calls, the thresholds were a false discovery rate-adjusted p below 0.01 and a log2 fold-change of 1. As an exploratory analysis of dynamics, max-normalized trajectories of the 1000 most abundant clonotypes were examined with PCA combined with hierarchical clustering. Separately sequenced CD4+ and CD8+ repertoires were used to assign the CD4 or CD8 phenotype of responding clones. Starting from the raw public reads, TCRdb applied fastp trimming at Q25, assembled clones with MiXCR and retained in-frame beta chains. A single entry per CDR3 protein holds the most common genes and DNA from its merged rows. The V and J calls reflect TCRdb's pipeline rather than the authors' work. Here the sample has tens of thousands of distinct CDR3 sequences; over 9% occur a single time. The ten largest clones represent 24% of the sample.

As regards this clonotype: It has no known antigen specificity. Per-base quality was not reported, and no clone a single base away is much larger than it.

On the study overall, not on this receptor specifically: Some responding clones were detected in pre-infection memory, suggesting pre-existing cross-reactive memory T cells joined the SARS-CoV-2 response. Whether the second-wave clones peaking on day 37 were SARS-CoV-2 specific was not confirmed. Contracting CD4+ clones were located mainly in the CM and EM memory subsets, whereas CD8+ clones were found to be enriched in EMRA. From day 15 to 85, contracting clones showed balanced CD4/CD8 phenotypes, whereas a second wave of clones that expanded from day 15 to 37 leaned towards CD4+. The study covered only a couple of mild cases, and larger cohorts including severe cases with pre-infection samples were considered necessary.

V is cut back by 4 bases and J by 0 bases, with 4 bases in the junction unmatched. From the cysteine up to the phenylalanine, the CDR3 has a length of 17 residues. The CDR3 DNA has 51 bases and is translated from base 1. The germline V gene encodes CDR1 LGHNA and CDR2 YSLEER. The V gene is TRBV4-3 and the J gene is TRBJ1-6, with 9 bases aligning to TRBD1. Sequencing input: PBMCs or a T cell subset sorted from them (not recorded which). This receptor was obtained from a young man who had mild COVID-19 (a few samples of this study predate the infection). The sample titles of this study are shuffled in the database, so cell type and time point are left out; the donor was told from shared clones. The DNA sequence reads TGCGCCAGCAGCCGCGGACAGGGGAGCTCCTATAATTCACCCCTCCACTTT. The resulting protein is CASSRGQGSSYNSPLHF.